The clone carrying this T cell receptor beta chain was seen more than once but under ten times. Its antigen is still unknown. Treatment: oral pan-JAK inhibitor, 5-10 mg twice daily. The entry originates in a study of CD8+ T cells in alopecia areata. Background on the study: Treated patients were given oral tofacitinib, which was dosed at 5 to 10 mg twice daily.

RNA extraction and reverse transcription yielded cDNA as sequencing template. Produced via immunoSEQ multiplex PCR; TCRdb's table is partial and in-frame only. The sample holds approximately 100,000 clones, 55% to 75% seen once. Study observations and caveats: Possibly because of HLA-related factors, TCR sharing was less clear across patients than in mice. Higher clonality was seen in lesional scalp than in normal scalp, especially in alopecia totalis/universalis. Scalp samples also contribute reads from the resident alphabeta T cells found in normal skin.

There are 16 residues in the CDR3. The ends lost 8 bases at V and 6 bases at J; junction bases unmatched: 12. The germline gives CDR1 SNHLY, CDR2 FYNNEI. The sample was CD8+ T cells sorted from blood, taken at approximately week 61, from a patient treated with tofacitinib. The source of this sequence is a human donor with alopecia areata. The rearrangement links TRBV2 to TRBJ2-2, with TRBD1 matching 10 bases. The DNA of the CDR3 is TGTGCCAGCCGAGCCCCCGGGACAGGGGCGTCCGGGGAGCTGTTTTTT. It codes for CASRAPGTGASGELFF. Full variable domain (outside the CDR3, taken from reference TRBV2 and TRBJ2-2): EPEVTQTPSHQVTQMGQEVILRCVPISNHLYFYWYRQILGQKVEFLVSFYNNEISEKSEIFDDQFSVERPDGSNFTLKIRSTKLEDSAMYFCASRAPGTGASGELFFGEGSRLTVL.